This T cell receptor (beta chain) was identified in a study of CD8 T cells in ankylosing spondylitis. Points from the study as a whole: Significantly higher representation of disease-linked clones was reported for matched ankylosing spondylitis synovial fluid. Among TCR beta sequences, a motif of fewer than 10 highly homologous variants appeared characteristic of ankylosing spondylitis blood.

Germline V CDR1 and CDR2: SGHDT, YYEEEE. This CDR3 is 14 amino acids long. V was cut by 2 bases and J by 4 bases, with 11 bases left in between. This clonotype showed up just a few times. The antigen is unknown. Quantitative 5'-RACE was performed with molecular barcodes, and it yielded the TCR beta libraries. TCRdb processed the 5' RACE reads anew with MiXCR; each CDR3 protein has one entry. Of approximately 520,000 distinct CDR3 sequences in the sample, approximately 5% were seen once. The sequencing sample was made of blood, either unsorted or a sorted T cell fraction (not recorded which). The TCR comes from a male donor with ankylosing spondylitis. The J gene is TRBJ2-3, the V gene TRBV5-6; D is perhaps TRBD1 or TRBD2 (5 bases each). The CDR3: CASSFSMGADTQYF. The CDR3 nucleotides read TGTGCCAGCAGCTTTTCTATGGGGGCAGATACGCAGTATTTT.